The clone carrying this T cell receptor (beta chain) was observed once. The data were obtained in a study of blood T cell repertoires in COVID-19. Study context: COVID-19 samples collected from the United States, Italy and Spain covered acute and convalescent phases. T cells, B-cell-depleted T cells, or PBMCs supplied cDNA or gDNA.

Under the authors' procedure: It was from reference gene primer amplification that nucleated cell counts were estimated. This table comes from immunoSEQ multiplex PCR, and its TCRdb copy is limited to in-frame clones, with some not included. V and J calls and clone size are copied from that table; D and trimming were computed from the DNA. This sample carries roughly 280,000 clones, roughly 87% of them seen once, and the ten largest clones take over 2%. The CDR3 length is 18 residues. V dropped 2 bases and J dropped 0; count of bases not matched to a gene: 11. Germline CDR1 reads SGHKS; CDR2 reads YYEKEE (reference sequence).

Sequencing was performed on peripheral blood. The chain carries TRBV5-5 and TRBJ1-1; 9 bases line up with TRBD1. The receptor was derived from a woman in her 50s who had recovered from COVID-19. The CDR3 sequence: CASSLVFRDRVLNTEAFF. As DNA, the CDR3 is TGTGCCAGCAGCTTAGTATTCCGGGACAGGGTCCTGAACACTGAAGCTTTCTTT.